This TCR gamma chain was sequenced during a study of intestinal T cells in coeliac disease. The CDR3 extends over 11 amino acids. Per the germline V gene, CDR1 is EGSNGY and CDR2 is YDSYNSKV. Each case's genomic DNA was extracted from ten roughly 5.1-µm formalin-fixed paraffin-embedded scrolls. The TRG library came from roughly 180 ng of biopsy DNA amplified with LymphoTrack primers. TCRdb ran CATT on the multiplex PCR reads. The table records some 1,600 gamma-chain clones, 56% of them present only once. The V gene is TRGV2, the J gene TRGJ1 or TRGJ2. Input material: a duodenal biopsy. The receptor was derived from a human donor with celiac disease. CDR3 nucleotides: TGTGCACCTCGGAGCGGAGATAAGAAACTCTTT. It yields the protein CAPRSGDKKLF.